The rows below give T cell receptor beta chains drawn from one sample of a study of T cells after yellow fever vaccination. TCRdb reprocessed the 5' RACE reads via MiXCR and lists one record per CDR3 protein. The table has roughly 350,000 distinct CDR3 sequences, roughly 3.9% seen once. Material: PBMCs, obtained 5 days after the yellow fever booster vaccination. All receptors derive from a man aged 18 to 29 who received the YFV17D yellow fever vaccine. Each CDR3 is given with its conserved first and last residue. Each record gives: V gene, J gene, clone size, D gene, CDR3 DNA, CDR3 protein. D genes are given only for firm matches. Clone size, where shown, is once, few, many, or a class for clones that have expanded.

TRBV5-1	TRBJ1-2	many	.	TGCGCCAGCGGTTTGGGGAAGGGTCTCTATGGCTACACCTTC	CASGLGKGLYGYTF
TRBV18	TRBJ2-2	few	TRBD2	TGTGCCAGCTCACCGAAAACGCCGACTAGCGGGGGTCCCGGGGAGCTGTTTTTT	CASSPKTPTSGGPGELFF
TRBV12-3/TRBV12-4	TRBJ2-5	many	.	TGTGCCAGCAGTTGGGCATTGGGGACCCAGTACTTC	CASSWALGTQYF
TRBV4-1	TRBJ2-7	many	.	TGCGCCAGCAGCCAAGATTCCGGACAGTCCTGGCCCTACGAGCAGTACTTC	CASSQDSGQSWPYEQYF
TRBV5-5	TRBJ2-1	many	.	TGTGCCAGCAGCTTTATCCTCACGGTATCGGGTCCAGCGTGGGTCAATGAGCAGTTCTTC	CASSFILTVSGPAWVNEQFF
TRBV20-1	TRBJ2-1	many	.	TGCAGTGCTAGAGTTGGGGTTGGGGCTGAGCAGTTCTTC	CSARVGVGAEQFF
TRBV5-1	TRBJ2-4	.	.	TGCGCCAGCAGCTTTGATGGGGGGACCAAAAACATTCAGTACTTC	CASSFDGGTKNIQYF
TRBV7-2	TRBJ2-5	.	TRBD2	TGTGCCAGCAGCAGGACTAGCGGGATAAAGGGGGAGACCCAGTACTTC	CASSRTSGIKGETQYF
TRBV6-2/TRBV6-3	TRBJ2-7	many	.	TGTGCCAGCAGGGAGACAGTTTCCTACGAGCAGTACTTC	CASRETVSYEQYF
TRBV5-6	TRBJ2-1	few	TRBD1	TGTGCCAGCAGCCAATCCTCCGGGACAGATTACAATGAGCAGTTCTTC	CASSQSSGTDYNEQFF
TRBV7-9	TRBJ2-1	many	.	TGTGCCAGCAGCTCAGGGGGGGGAAGCCTCAATGAGCAGTTCTTC	CASSSGGGSLNEQFF
TRBV7-7	TRBJ2-7	many	.	TGTGCCAGCAGCCCGGGCCCGGGTAGCTCCTACGAGCAGTACTTC	CASSPGPGSSYEQYF
TRBV5-1	TRBJ1-6	.	.	TGCGCCAGCAGCTTGGCCCCCCGACAGGCTAATTCACCCCTCCACTTT	CASSLAPRQANSPLHF
TRBV10-3	TRBJ1-5	many	.	TGTGCCATCAGTCAGGAGGGGAATCAGCCCCAGCATTTT	CAISQEGNQPQHF
TRBV28	TRBJ1-4	few	.	TGTGCCAGCAGTTACCCGGGAACAGTGAGTGAAAAACTGTTTTTT	CASSYPGTVSEKLFF
TRBV5-1	TRBJ1-5	.	.	TGCGCCAGCAGCTTGGACCCTAGCAATCAGCCCCAGCATTTT	CASSLDPSNQPQHF
TRBV12-3/TRBV12-4	TRBJ2-7	few	.	TGTGCCAGCAGTTTTACCCGGTCCAGGAGCGAGCAGTACTTC	CASSFTRSRSEQYF
TRBV5-1	TRBJ1-1	many	.	TGCGCCAGCAGCTTGGATGGGGGGCTCAGCACTGAAGCTTTCTTT	CASSLDGGLSTEAFF
TRBV9	TRBJ2-2	many	.	TGTGCCAGCAGCGTAGTCGGATATGCGGGGGCCGGCACCGGGGAGCTGTTTTTT	CASSVVGYAGAGTGELFF
TRBV3-1	TRBJ2-7	few	.	TGTGCCAGCAGCCCTACACCCGCTCCTTCTGAGGTGGTCTACGAGCAGTACTTC	CASSPTPAPSEVVYEQYF
TRBV4-2	TRBJ2-5	many	TRBD2	TGTGCCAGCAGCCAAGATCTTGGGTGGGGGGGAGAGACCCAGTACTTC	CASSQDLGWGGETQYF
TRBV7-2	TRBJ2-3	many	.	TGTGCCAGCGAGGGCGGTGGCACAGATACGCAGTATTTT	CASEGGGTDTQYF
TRBV6-2/TRBV6-3	TRBJ1-5	few	.	TGTGCCAGCAGTTGGATAAGTAGCAATCAGCCCCAGCATTTT	CASSWISSNQPQHF